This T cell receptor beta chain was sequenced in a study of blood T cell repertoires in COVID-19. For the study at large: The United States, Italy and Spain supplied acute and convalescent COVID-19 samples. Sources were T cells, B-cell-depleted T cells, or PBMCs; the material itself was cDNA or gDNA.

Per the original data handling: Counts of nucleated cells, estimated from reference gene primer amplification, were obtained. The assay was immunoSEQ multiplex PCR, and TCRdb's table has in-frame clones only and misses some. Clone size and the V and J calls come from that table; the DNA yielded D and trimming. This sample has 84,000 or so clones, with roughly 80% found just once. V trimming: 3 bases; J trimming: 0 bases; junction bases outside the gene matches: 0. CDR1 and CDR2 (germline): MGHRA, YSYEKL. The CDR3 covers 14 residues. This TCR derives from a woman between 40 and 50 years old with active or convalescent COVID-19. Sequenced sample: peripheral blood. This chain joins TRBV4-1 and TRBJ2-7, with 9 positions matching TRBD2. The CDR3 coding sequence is TGCGCCAGCAGCCAGCGGGAGGGCTCCTACGAGCAGTACTTC. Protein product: CASSQREGSYEQYF.